One sample yielded the 14 T cell receptor beta chains listed below, sequenced in a study of blood T cell repertoires in COVID-19. Measured with immunoSEQ multiplex PCR; TCRdb has only the in-frame clones, and not every one. The sample lists 250,000 to 300,000 clones, approximately 86% occurring once. Sequencing input: peripheral blood. These receptors were taken from a woman in her seventies with COVID-19, enrolled during active disease.

The chain links TRBV5-6 to TRBJ1-6; D gene uncertain. V shed 0 bases and J shed 7 bases, with 14 bases lying between them. Germline loops: CDR1 SGHDT, CDR2 YYEEEE. The CDR3 is 16 residues long. The CDR3 sequence: CASSLVGQEVNSPLHF. CDR3 coding DNA: TGTGCCAGCAGCTTGGTAGGCCAGGAGGTAAATTCACCCCTCCACTTT.

The CDR3 loop is CASSAGGGLPPNTGELFF. Here the CDR3 DNA reads TGTGCCAGCAGTGCAGGGGGCGGCCTCCCGCCCAACACCGGGGAGCTGTTTTTT. The gene calls are TRBV6-1 and TRBJ2-2, with TRBD1 identical over 8 bases. CDR1 MNHNS and CDR2 SASEGT come from the germline V gene. V gave up 4 bases and J gave up 2 bases; unmatched junction bases: 12. The CDR3 contains 18 residues.

CDR3 in DNA: TGTGCCAGCAGCTTAGCGGGACAGCCATATGGCTACACCTTC. Translation: CASSLAGQPYGYTF. The V and J genes are TRBV7-9 and TRBJ1-2; 7 nucleotides align to TRBD1. Germline trimming cut 0 bases from V and 5 bases from J; bases unmatched to any gene: 3. The germline V gene has CDR1 SEHNR and CDR2 FQNEAQ (reference sequence). This CDR3 is built from 14 residues.

Only a few counts were recorded for this clone. V and J are TRBV24-1 and TRBJ2-1, with a possible D match to TRBD2 (5 bases). The CDR3 loop spans 11 amino acids. CDR1 and CDR2 from the germline V gene are KGHDR and SFDVKD. Trimming took 12 bases from V and 4 from J, leaving 9 bases between them. The CDR3: CASGLYNEQFF. CDR3 nucleotides: TGTGCCTCAGGACTTTACAATGAGCAGTTCTTC.

The V and J genes are TRBV11-2 and TRBJ2-7, with 11 bases aligning to TRBD2. Looked up from germline, CDR1 is SGHAT and CDR2 is FQNNGV. The CDR3 sequence is 15 residues long. V gave up 5 bases and J gave up 6 bases; unmatched junction bases: 9. In DNA form, the CDR3 reads TGTGCCAGCAGCAAGGGACTAGCGGTGTTAGGCGAGCAGTACTTC. The encoded protein is CASSKGLAVLGEQYF.

V gene TRBV15 combines with J gene TRBJ2-3; 11 bases match TRBD2. The CDR3 has 16 amino acids. Germline-derived CDR1 and CDR2 are LNHNV and YYDKDF (reference sequence). V shed 2 bases and J 2 bases; nucleotides not matched to a gene: 3. CDR3 in amino acids: CATSRLAGGTTDTQYF. CDR3 coding DNA: TGTGCCACCAGCAGATTAGCGGGGGGGACCACAGATACGCAGTATTTT. The full variable domain, its missing parts supplied by reference TRBV15 and TRBJ2-3, is DAMVIQNPRYQVTQFGKPVTLSCSQTLNHNVMYWYQQKSSQAPKLLFHYYDKDFNNEADTPDNFQSRRPNTSFCFLDIRSPGLGDTAMYLCATSRLAGGTTDTQYFGPGTRLTVL.

The genes are TRBV6-6 and TRBJ2-7; 9 nucleotides match TRBD1. Per the germline V gene, CDR1 is MNHNY and CDR2 is SVGAGI (reference sequence). The CDR3 spans 13 residues. With 7 bases clipped from V and 8 bases from J, the junction kept 9 bases outside the gene matches. CDR3 DNA sequence: TGTGCCAGCACCGGGACAGGGTCAACGCAGCAGTACTTC. As protein: CASTGTGSTQQYF.

The chain is built from TRBV27 and TRBJ2-7, with TRBD2 matching over 8 bases. After removal of 2 bases from V and 2 bases from J, the junction contained 5 bases not matched to a gene. From germline, CDR1 is MNHEY and CDR2 SMNVEV (reference sequence). This CDR3 is 15 amino acids long. The CDR3 loop is CASSLVAGYPYEQYF. The CDR3 nucleotides read TGTGCCAGCAGTTTAGTAGCGGGGTACCCCTACGAGCAGTACTTC.

V is TRBV6-5 and J is TRBJ1-5; 9 nucleotides line up with TRBD1. Germline loops: CDR1 MNHEY, CDR2 SVGAGI. The CDR3 is 15 amino acids. The trim removed 6 bases at V and 2 bases at J, leaving 5 bases unmatched. CDR3 sequence (DNA): TGTGCCAGCAGGGGACAGGGACAGGGCAATCAGCCCCAGCATTTT. It yields the protein CASRGQGQGNQPQHF.

In this sample, this clone turned up once. The chain recombines TRBV7-9 with TRBJ1-4, with TRBD1 identical over 8 bases. V shed 4 bases and J 8 bases; nucleotides not matched to a gene: 12. Germline V gene data show CDR1 as SEHNR and CDR2 as FQNEAQ (reference sequence). CDR3 length: 16 residues. CDR3 sequence (DNA): TGTGCCAGCAGCTCGACAGGGGAAGGGCTTCGGGAAAAACTGTTTTTT. Translation: CASSSTGEGLREKLFF.

The CDR3 loop is CASSAGQGTHEQYF. As DNA, the CDR3 is TGCGCCAGCAGCGCGGGACAGGGGACCCACGAGCAGTACTTC. The rearrangement uses TRBV5-1 and TRBJ2-7, with 10 bases matching TRBD1. Germline trimming cut 4 bases from V and 5 bases from J; bases unmatched to any gene: 6. The CDR3 sequence is 14 residues long. Germline V gene lookup returns CDR1 SGHRS and CDR2 YFSETQ. Full variable domain (remainder filled in from reference TRBV5-1 and TRBJ2-7): KAGVTQTPRYLIKTRGQQVTLSCSPISGHRSVSWYQQTPGQGLQFLFEYFSETQRNKGNFPGRFSGRQFSNSRSEMNVSTLELGDSALYLCASSAGQGTHEQYFGPGTRLTVT.

This clone was seen just once. This chain connects TRBV13 to TRBJ1-4; 7 bases are a match to TRBD1. This CDR3 region has 17 residues. The V and J ends lost 1 base and 3 bases, in that order; junction bases with no gene match: 8. In germline, CDR1 is PRHDT, CDR2 FYEKMQ (reference sequence). The CDR3, as DNA: TGTGCCAGCAGCTTAGCGATACAGGGGTGGCCTAATGAAAAACTGTTTTTT. Translation gives CASSLAIQGWPNEKLFF.

The rearrangement links TRBV19 to TRBJ1-1; D ambiguous. The ends were cut back, 5 bases at V and 0 bases at J, with 7 bases in the middle. Germline CDR1 LNHDA, CDR2 SQIVND (reference sequence). The CDR3 is 13 residues long. Written as DNA, the CDR3 is TGTGCCAGTAGTGGAGGGATGAACACTGAAGCTTTCTTT. Its protein is CASSGGMNTEAFF.

J is TRBJ1-2 and V is TRBV9; D might be TRBD1 (5 bases). CDR3 length equals 15 residues. In germline, CDR1 is SGDLS, CDR2 YYNGEE. Deletions cut 3 bases from V and 5 bases from J, with 17 bases between. CDR3 protein: CASSANAVGLYGYTF. In DNA form, the CDR3 reads TGTGCCAGCAGCGCAAACGCGGTGGGACTTTATGGCTACACCTTC.